Shown below are 30 T cell receptor beta chains from a single sample sequenced in a study of blood T cells in healthy people across ages. A sample-barcoded 5' primer and a J-beta primer mix were used in a second PCR of roughly 7 to 11 cycles. From the 5' RACE reads, TCRdb called clonotypes with MiXCR, one entry per CDR3 protein. The sample gives some 1.5 million distinct CDR3 sequences, under 30% of which show up once; 7.7% is in the top ten. The specimen was blood. These receptors were collected from a woman younger than 45 in good health.

The table lists this clonotype with many counts. The chain couples TRBV5-1 to TRBJ2-7; either TRBD1 or TRBD2 may fit D (6 bases each). The germline V gene encodes CDR1 SGHRS and CDR2 YFSETQ. Trimming took off 4 bases at V and 3 bases at J, with 14 bases between the two ends. The CDR3 extends over 14 amino acids. The CDR3 loop reads CASSRGSGDYEQYF. DNA of the CDR3: TGCGCCAGCAGCCGGGGGTCAGGGGACTACGAGCAGTACTTC. Variable domain in full (rest from reference TRBV5-1 and TRBJ2-7): KAGVTQTPRYLIKTRGQQVTLSCSPISGHRSVSWYQQTPGQGLQFLFEYFSETQRNKGNFPGRFSGRQFSNSRSEMNVSTLELGDSALYLCASSRGSGDYEQYFGPGTRLTVT.

This clonotype occurred many times. The rearrangement links TRBV29-1 to TRBJ2-7; 10 positions match TRBD1. The CDR3 has 12 amino acids. CDR1 SQVTM and CDR2 ANQGSEA come from the germline V gene. V lost 7 bases to trimming and J lost 2 bases; unmatched junction nucleotides: 2. The CDR3 loop is CSGGTGAYEQYF. The CDR3 nucleotides read TGCAGCGGTGGGACAGGGGCCTACGAGCAGTACTTC.

The sample holds a few counts of this clonotype. The chain is built from TRBV20-1 and TRBJ2-7; 7 nucleotides align to TRBD1. With V trimmed by 6 bases and J by 3 bases, 8 bases remained unmatched. Per germline, CDR1 DFQATT and CDR2 SNEGSKA (reference sequence). The CDR3 contains 13 residues. This CDR3 reads CSASKGARYEQYF. CDR3 bases: TGCAGTGCCAGCAAGGGGGCGCGCTACGAGCAGTACTTC.

This sequence joins TRBV20-1 and TRBJ1-5; D is unclear. Trimming shortened V by 5 bases and J by 0 bases, and 14 bases separated the two germline ends. Germline loops: CDR1 DFQATT, CDR2 SNEGSKA (reference sequence). The CDR3 runs to 15 residues. The CDR3 DNA is TGCAGTGCTGTACCGACCGTCTATAGCAATCAGCCCCAGCATTTT. This sequence encodes CSAVPTVYSNQPQHF.

This clonotype was seen more than once but under ten times. The CDR3 DNA reads TGTGCCAGCAGAACCTTGGGGGTTAGCAATCAGCCCCAGCATTTT. It specifies CASRTLGVSNQPQHF. The chain uses TRBV27 and TRBJ1-5, with D perhaps TRBD1 (5 bases). This CDR3 contains 15 residues. Germline V gives CDR1 MNHEY, CDR2 SMNVEV (reference sequence). V was shortened by 6 bases and J by 0 bases, with 12 bases between the two germline ends.

Worth noting for this clonotype: A read error may explain this, as a much larger clone is one base away. This chain joins TRBV12-3 or TRBV12-4 and TRBJ2-7; 11 bases align to TRBD1. The CDR3 totals 14 residues. DNA for the CDR3: TGTGTCAGCAGACCGGGACAGGGGGTAGGGGAGCAGTACTTC. Protein product: CVSRPGQGVGEQYF.

This clonotype has a handful of counts. The gene calls are TRBV20-1 and TRBJ2-3; the D is unclear. This CDR3 is 15 amino acids long. Trimming took off 1 base at V and 2 bases at J, with 13 bases between the two ends. Germline assignment: CDR1 DFQATT and CDR2 SNEGSKA (reference sequence). The CDR3 nucleotides read TGCAGTGCTAGAGTGCTGGGCCGCGACACAGATACGCAGTATTTT. Its translation is CSARVLGRDTDTQYF.

This clonotype occurred a few times. The gene calls are TRBV5-1 and TRBJ2-2, with D perhaps TRBD1 (6 bases). Deletions cut 3 bases from V and 5 bases from J, with 14 bases between. Germline-derived CDR1 and CDR2 are SGHRS and YFSETQ. This CDR3 region has 15 residues. CDR3: CASSSGQRRTGELFF. The CDR3 coding sequence is TGCGCCAGCAGCTCCGGACAGAGGAGGACCGGGGAGCTGTTTTTT.

The chain carries TRBV27 and TRBJ1-2, with 9 bases fitting TRBD1. The CDR3 has 15 residues. From germline, CDR1 is MNHEY and CDR2 SMNVEV (reference sequence). The junction had 5 bases not matched to a gene; V was cut back by 2 bases and J by 4 bases. Here the CDR3 DNA reads TGTGCCAGCAGTTTAAAGGACAGGGGACTCTATGGCTACACCTTC. Translation: CASSLKDRGLYGYTF.

The rearrangement joins TRBV3-1 to TRBJ2-3; 11 bases match TRBD1. The V and J ends lost 4 bases and 3 bases, in that order; junction bases with no gene match: 12. The CDR3 sequence is 18 residues long. Per the germline V gene, CDR1 is LGHDT and CDR2 is YNNKEL (reference sequence). Here the CDR3 reads CASSPRLLGQGATDTQYF. The CDR3 nucleotides read TGTGCCAGCAGCCCCAGATTACTCGGACAGGGGGCGACAGATACGCAGTATTTT.

This clonotype has just a few counts. V and J are TRBV5-1 and TRBJ1-2, with D possibly TRBD1 on 6 matching bases. V lost 7 bases, J lost 8 bases, and 21 bases lay in between. Per the germline V gene, CDR1 is SGHRS and CDR2 is YFSETQ. This CDR3 is 14 amino acids long. CDR3 coding DNA: TGCGCCAGCTTGGGCCAGGGGATGGTGCAAGGCTACACCTTC. It specifies CASLGQGMVQGYTF.

The gene calls are TRBV20-1 and TRBJ2-2; no reliable D call. This CDR3 has 13 amino acids. V was trimmed by 5 bases and J by 5 bases, leaving 12 bases between them. Germline V lookup: CDR1 DFQATT, CDR2 SNEGSKA (reference sequence). CDR3 coding DNA: TGCAGTGCTCTCCTAGGAAGGACCGGGGAGCTGTTTTTT. This codes for CSALLGRTGELFF.

The CDR3 DNA reads as TGTGCCAGCAGTTACGCGGGACGGACAAATTACGAGCAGTACTTC. It translates to CASSYAGRTNYEQYF. The V gene is TRBV6-5, the J gene TRBJ2-7; weak D call: TRBD2 (6 bases). Germline V lookup: CDR1 MNHEY, CDR2 SVGAGI. The CDR3 spans 15 residues. The germline V and J ends were trimmed by 2 bases and 4 bases, with 15 bases remaining between them.

This clonotype was observed a handful of times. This chain joins TRBV20-1 and TRBJ2-2; no clear D. The CDR3 runs to 14 residues. The germline V gene encodes CDR1 DFQATT and CDR2 SNEGSKA (reference sequence). V dropped 0 bases and J dropped 6 bases, with 11 bases sitting between them. The chain's CDR3 is CSARDLGPSGELFF. The CDR3 DNA follows: TGCAGTGCTAGAGATCTCGGGCCTTCCGGGGAGCTGTTTTTT.

This clonotype was found once. The chain recombines TRBV18 with TRBJ2-5; TRBD2 agrees at 7 bases. V lost 5 bases and J lost 13; bases outside the gene matches: 13. This CDR3 has 13 residues. Germline-derived CDR1 and CDR2 are KGHSH and LQKENI. Here the CDR3 reads CASSGGDQYERYF. The CDR3 nucleotides read TGTGCCAGCTCAGGGGGGGACCAATACGAGCGGTACTTC.

This clonotype was counted a few times. The rearrangement uses TRBV6-2 or TRBV6-3 and TRBJ2-1; 7 nucleotides line up with TRBD2. CDR3 length: 14 amino acids. Trimming took 7 bases from V and 0 from J; bases not matched to a gene: 3. Per the germline V gene, CDR1 is MNHEY and CDR2 is SVGEGT. This CDR3 reads CASNLAASYNEQFF. CDR3 nucleotide sequence: TGTGCCAGCAACCTAGCGGCCTCCTACAATGAGCAGTTCTTC.

The chain links TRBV12-3 or TRBV12-4 to TRBJ1-2; D is unresolved. The V gene lost 5 bases and the J gene lost 8 bases, with 15 bases spanning the gap. This CDR3 is 13 amino acids long. CDR3 sequence reads: CASSTGSDRGYTF. The CDR3 DNA reads as TGTGCCAGCAGTACTGGGAGCGACCGAGGCTACACCTTC.

This clonotype was observed a handful of times. This sequence joins TRBV6-1 and TRBJ1-4; D gene unclear. V lost 7 bases, J lost 4 bases, and 13 bases lay in between. Germline-derived CDR1 and CDR2 are MNHNS and SASEGT. CDR3 length: 14 residues. The CDR3 bases are TGTGCCAGCACCCAGGCTTGGGGTAATGAAAAACTGTTTTTT. It encodes CASTQAWGNEKLFF.

As concerns this clonotype: At one of its ends the junction is not consistent with the germline gene, which may arise from a read error. The chain joins TRBV28 to TRBJ2-5; D unclear. CDR3 length: 11 residues. Germline lookup yields CDR1 MDHEN and CDR2 SYDVKM. As DNA, the CDR3 is TGTGCCGGCAGTTCACTCGAGACCCAGTACTTC. This encodes CAGSSLETQYF.

This clonotype showed up just a few times. V is TRBV7-2 and J is TRBJ1-6; D might be TRBD1 (6 bases). The length of the CDR3 is 13 residues. V lost 4 bases and J 9 bases, leaving 10 bases between the germline ends. Germline values: CDR1 SGHTA, CDR2 FQGNSA. The DNA of the CDR3 is TGTGCCAGCAGCTACTTACAGGGTTCACCCCTCCACTTT. This sequence encodes CASSYLQGSPLHF.

This clonotype was recorded a few times. The chain has TRBV20-1 and TRBJ2-3; unclear D gene. There are 11 residues in the CDR3. Trimming shortened V by 5 bases and J by 6 bases, and 9 bases separated the two germline ends. CDR1 and CDR2 (germline): DFQATT, SNEGSKA (reference sequence). The CDR3 DNA follows: TGCAGTGCTCCAGATGCCGATACGCAGTATTTT. This gives the protein CSAPDADTQYF.

The count of this clonotype is one. The chain uses TRBV10-2 and TRBJ2-7; maybe TRBD1 (5 bases). The V gene's germline CDR1 is WSHSY and CDR2 SAAADI. This CDR3 contains 14 residues. V dropped 6 bases and J dropped 0 bases, with 12 bases sitting between them. CDR3 sequence reads: CASRTVGSSYEQYF. CDR3 nucleotides: TGCGCCAGCAGGACAGTCGGCAGCTCCTACGAGCAGTACTTC.

The chain employs TRBV11-3 and TRBJ2-7; 7 nucleotides agree with TRBD2. The CDR3 is 14 residues long. After removal of 1 base from V and 4 bases from J, the junction contained 4 bases not matched to a gene. The V gene's germline CDR1 is SGHNT and CDR2 YENEEA. DNA for the CDR3: TGTGCCAGCAGCTTAGGTCGGGGGGAGTACGAGCAGTACTTC. Translating gives CASSLGRGEYEQYF.

This clonotype appeared once. The CDR3 is CSARQGLAGVATQFF. The CDR3 DNA reads as TGCAGCGCGCGGCAAGGACTAGCGGGAGTTGCGACCCAGTTCTTC. The chain recombines TRBV29-1 with TRBJ2-1, with 13 bases matching TRBD2. The germline V gene encodes CDR1 SQVTM and CDR2 ANQGSEA. V was pared by 7 bases and J by 13 bases, with 16 bases of the junction left unmatched. There are 15 residues in the CDR3.

The rearrangement joins TRBV25-1 to TRBJ1-6; a possible D gene is TRBD1 (6 bases). This CDR3 has 15 residues. Trimming pared 7 bases from V and 7 bases from J, leaving 17 bases between. The V gene's germline CDR1 is MGHDK and CDR2 SYGVNS. The CDR3 DNA reads TGTGCCAGCAACGGACAGCCAAGTTTAAATTCACCCCTCCACTTT. Its translation: CASNGQPSLNSPLHF. Supplemented by reference TRBV25-1 and TRBJ1-6, the full variable domain reads EADIYQTPRYLVIGTGKKITLECSQTMGHDKMYWYQQDPGMELHLIHYSYGVNSTEKGDLSSESTVSRIRTEHFPLTLESARPSHTSQYLCASNGQPSLNSPLHFGNGTRLTVT.

Regarding this clonotype: The germline gene is not matched at one end of the junction; a read error may be the cause. The chain employs TRBV7-6 and TRBJ2-2; 7 positions agree with TRBD1. This CDR3 has 14 residues. Germline V gives CDR1 SGHVS, CDR2 FNYEAQ. The CDR3 reads CASSLGQLTGERFF. CDR3 bases: TGTGCCAGCAGCTTGGGACAGCTTACCGGGGAGCGGTTTTTT.

A note on this clonotype: Germline and junction disagree at one end, which may indicate a read error. This chain uses TRBV12-3 or TRBV12-4 with TRBJ2-2; 8 bases match TRBD2. CDR3 size: 15 residues. CDR3 sequence (DNA): TGTGCCAGCAGTTTGCGGGGGGTGAACACCGGGGAGCGGTTTTTT. It is translated as CASSLRGVNTGERFF.

With respect to this clonotype: Being one base from a much bigger clone, this may be a read error. The genes are TRBV20-1 and TRBJ2-7; D is uncertain. The CDR3 is made up of 11 amino acids. The germline V gene has CDR1 DFQATT and CDR2 SNEGSKA (reference sequence). CDR3 in DNA: TGCAGTGCTTTCCTCTCCCACGAGCAGTACTTC. It yields the protein CSAFLSHEQYF.

The CDR3 protein is CASRRDSEDTQYF. CDR3 coding DNA: TGTGCCAGCCGCCGGGACAGCGAAGATACGCAGTATTTT. This chain links TRBV2 with TRBJ2-3; 7 bases match TRBD1. This CDR3 is 13 amino acids long. V shed 8 bases and J 5 bases; nucleotides not matched to a gene: 7. Germline assignment: CDR1 SNHLY and CDR2 FYNNEI.

This clonotype was observed at least ten times. The chain uses TRBV20-1 and TRBJ1-4; the match to TRBD1 covers 9 bases. The CDR3 contains 14 residues. Germline values: CDR1 DFQATT, CDR2 SNEGSKA (reference sequence). Trimming removed 5 bases from V and 7 bases from J; junction bases left unmatched: 8. In nucleotides, the CDR3 is TGCAGTGCTGGGGACAGGGATCGTGGTGAAAAACTGTTTTTT. Its protein product is CSAGDRDRGEKLFF.